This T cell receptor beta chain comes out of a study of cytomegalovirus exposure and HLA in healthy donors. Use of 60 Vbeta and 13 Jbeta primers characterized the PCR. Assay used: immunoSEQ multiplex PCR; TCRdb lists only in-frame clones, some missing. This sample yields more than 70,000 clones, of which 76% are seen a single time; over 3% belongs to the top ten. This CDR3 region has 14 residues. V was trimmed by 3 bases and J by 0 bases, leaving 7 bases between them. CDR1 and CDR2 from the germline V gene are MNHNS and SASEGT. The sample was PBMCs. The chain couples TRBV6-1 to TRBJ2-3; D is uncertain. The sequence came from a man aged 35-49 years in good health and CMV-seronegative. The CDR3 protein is CASSDTASTDTQYF. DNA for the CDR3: TGTGCCAGCAGTGATACAGCTAGCACAGATACGCAGTATTTT.